Presented here are 31 T cell receptor beta chains from one specimen sequenced in a study of cytomegalovirus exposure and HLA in healthy donors. The PCR used 60 Vbeta and 13 Jbeta primers. Method: immunoSEQ multiplex PCR; TCRdb's copy keeps in-frame clones and lacks some. The sample carries approximately 61,000 clones, more than 70% recorded once. Sequenced input: PBMCs. The receptor set was obtained from a man between 45 and 60 years old in good health and CMV-seropositive.

This clone was found a few times. The V call is TRBV14, the J call TRBJ1-2; no definite D call. Trimming shortened V by 1 base and J by 5 bases, and 8 bases separated the two germline ends. Germline V CDR1 and CDR2: SGHDN, FVKESK. This CDR3 has 13 residues. This CDR3 is CASSQVAGYGYTF. The DNA of the CDR3 is TGTGCCAGCAGCCAAGTGGCCGGGTATGGCTACACCTTC.

To note about this clone: The junction does not match germline at one end; this may be a read error. The V call is TRBV28, the J call TRBJ2-5; 13 bases align to TRBD2. The closer fit of TRBJ2-7 to the DNA end suggests the J call may be wrong. This CDR3 comprises 18 residues. In germline, CDR1 is MDHEN, CDR2 SYDVKM. The DNA for the CDR3 is TGTGCCATCAGTTTCTATCGACTAGCGGGAGGATTTTCCTACGAGCAGTACTTC. It codes for CAISFYRLAGGFSYEQYF.

The chain joins TRBV29-1 to TRBJ1-2; perhaps TRBD1 as D (6 bases). The CDR3 loop spans 14 amino acids. V was shortened by 3 bases and J by 0 bases, with 11 bases between the two germline ends. Looked up from germline, CDR1 is SQVTM and CDR2 is ANQGSEA. CDR3 sequence: CSVDRAGANYGYTF. Here the CDR3 DNA reads TGCAGCGTTGATCGGGCAGGGGCTAACTATGGCTACACCTTC.

The rearrangement joins TRBV5-6 to TRBJ2-7; 7 bases are a match to TRBD1. Germline assignment: CDR1 SGHDT and CDR2 YYEEEE. Losses at the gene ends were 7 bases for V and 3 bases for J; bases not matched to a gene: 13. The CDR3 length is 15 residues. This CDR3 reads CASAHYSGGDYEQYF. In nucleotides, the CDR3 is TGTGCCAGCGCTCATTACTCAGGGGGAGACTACGAGCAGTACTTC.

This clone occurred a few times. The chain links TRBV6-1 to TRBJ1-2, with D perhaps TRBD1 (5 bases). The CDR3 extends over 13 amino acids. V lost 6 bases to trimming and J lost 2 bases, with 10 bases between them. In germline, CDR1 is MNHNS, CDR2 SASEGT. CDR3 in DNA: TGTGCCAGCAGCCTCGACAGAAACTATGGCTACACCTTC. Its translation is CASSLDRNYGYTF.

The V and J genes are TRBV2 and TRBJ2-7; TRBD1 matches at 10 bases. The trim removed 5 bases at V and 2 bases at J, leaving 6 bases unmatched. The CDR3 is 15 residues long. Germline CDR1 is SNHLY and CDR2 is FYNNEI. The CDR3 reads CASSLTGGHTYEQYF. Written as DNA, the CDR3 is TGTGCCAGCAGTCTGACAGGGGGCCATACCTACGAGCAGTACTTC.

The CDR3 coding sequence is TGTGCCAGCTCACCTCGGCAGGGCGGAAACACTGAAGCTTTCTTT. It translates to CASSPRQGGNTEAFF. This chain uses TRBV18 with TRBJ1-1; tentatively, D is TRBD1 (5 bases). Germline assignment: CDR1 KGHSH and CDR2 LQKENI. This CDR3 has 15 amino acids. V shed 3 bases and J shed 2 bases, with 13 bases lying between them. The full variable domain, its missing parts supplied by reference TRBV18 and TRBJ1-1, is NAGVMQNPRHLVRRRGQEARLRCSPMKGHSHVYWYRQLPEEGLKFMVYLQKENIIDESGMPKERFSAEFPKEGPSILRIQQVVRGDSAAYFCASSPRQGGNTEAFFGQGTRLTVV.

This clone came up a few times. V usage is TRBV27 and J usage is TRBJ2-2; TRBD1 agrees at 8 bases. Trimming took 4 bases from V and 5 from J; bases not matched to a gene: 6. From germline, CDR1 is MNHEY and CDR2 SMNVEV (reference sequence). The CDR3 loop spans 15 amino acids. The CDR3 nucleotides are TGTGCCAGCAGTTCGCAGGGGGCGGGAACCGGGGAGCTGTTTTTT. It yields the protein CASSSQGAGTGELFF.

J is TRBJ2-5 and V is TRBV7-9; TRBD1 agrees at 9 bases. The closer fit of TRBJ2-7 to the DNA end suggests the J call may be wrong. CDR3 size: 12 residues. Germline assignment: CDR1 SEHNR and CDR2 FQNEAQ (reference sequence). The CDR3 is CASSRDRVEQYF. The CDR3 coding sequence is TGTGCCAGCAGCCGGGACAGGGTCGAGCAGTACTTC.

The V and J genes are TRBV6-1 and TRBJ1-1; D may be TRBD1 (6 bases). Trimming took off 6 bases at V and 1 base at J, with 15 bases between the two ends. CDR3 length equals 15 residues. Germline CDR1 is MNHNS and CDR2 is SASEGT. The CDR3 loop reads CASSPFRRGNTEAFF. The CDR3 DNA follows: TGTGCCAGCAGCCCGTTCCGCAGGGGGAACACTGAAGCTTTCTTT.

This chain uses TRBV28 with TRBJ1-5; 9 positions agree with TRBD1. Germline values: CDR1 MDHEN, CDR2 SYDVKM. Trimming at V came to 3 bases and at J to 0 bases, leaving 9 bases not matched to a gene. The CDR3 consists of 18 residues. The CDR3 reads CASSFRYRGRLSNQPQHF. The CDR3 bases are TGTGCCAGCAGTTTCCGATACAGGGGGCGACTTAGCAATCAGCCCCAGCATTTT. Full variable domain (rest looked up from reference TRBV28 and TRBJ1-5): DVKVTQSSRYLVKRTGEKVFLECVQDMDHENMFWYRQDPGLGLRLIYFSYDVKMKEKGDIPEGYSVSREKKERFSLILESASTNQTSMYLCASSFRYRGRLSNQPQHFGDGTRLSIL.

This clone occurred a few times. The CDR3 sequence is CASAFQGKAFF. The CDR3 bases are TGTGCCAGCGCATTTCAGGGGAAAGCTTTCTTT. The chain couples TRBV6-6 to TRBJ1-1; D is possibly TRBD1 (6 bases). V shed 8 bases and J shed 9 bases, with 13 bases lying between them. Germline assignment: CDR1 MNHNY and CDR2 SVGAGI (reference sequence). The CDR3 contains 11 residues.

The V and J genes are TRBV18 and TRBJ1-1, with D unresolved. With 3 bases removed from V and 0 bases from J, the gap between germline ends came to 8 bases. Per germline, CDR1 KGHSH and CDR2 LQKENI. CDR3 length equals 14 residues. The CDR3 reads CASSPSIMNTEAFF. The CDR3 bases are TGTGCCAGCTCACCCAGTATAATGAACACTGAAGCTTTCTTT.

The gene calls are TRBV27 and TRBJ2-1; 11 bases match TRBD2. The CDR3 spans 16 residues. The V gene's germline CDR1 is MNHEY and CDR2 SMNVEV (reference sequence). V was clipped by 5 bases and J by 7 bases; unmatched bases: 10. CDR3 bases: TGTGCCAGCAGTCCCGTAGCGGGAGGGGATGGAAATGAGCAGTTCTTC. It specifies CASSPVAGGDGNEQFF.

This clone showed up just once. J is TRBJ1-4 and V is TRBV6-1, with D tentatively TRBD1 (5 bases). The ends were cut back, 6 bases at V and 8 bases at J, with 13 bases in the middle. The germline V gene has CDR1 MNHNS and CDR2 SASEGT. The CDR3 extends over 13 amino acids. The CDR3 DNA reads TGTGCCAGCAGGGGGACGGCGGGGGAAAAACTGTTTTTT. This gives the protein CASRGTAGEKLFF.

The CDR3 is CSVVARQAGSYNEQFF. The DNA of the CDR3 is TGCAGCGTTGTGGCACGCCAGGCGGGCTCCTACAATGAGCAGTTCTTC. V usage is TRBV29-1 and J usage is TRBJ2-1; D may be TRBD2 (5 bases). V was trimmed by 4 bases and J by 0 bases, leaving 16 bases between them. Germline V CDR1 and CDR2: SQVTM, ANQGSEA. This CDR3 contains 16 residues.

This sequence joins TRBV4-3 and TRBJ2-6, with D possibly being TRBD1 (5 bases). Trimming took 0 bases from V and 0 from J, leaving 9 bases between them. The V gene's germline CDR1 is LGHNA and CDR2 YSLEER. This CDR3 has 17 residues. CDR3 DNA: TGCGCCAGCAGCCAAGATCCAAGGGGCTCTGGGGCCAACGTCCTGACTTTC. Its protein is CASSQDPRGSGANVLTF.

The V and J genes are TRBV6-6 and TRBJ2-7; perhaps TRBD1 as D (5 bases). The germline V gene has CDR1 MNHNY and CDR2 SVGAGI (reference sequence). The V and J ends lost 0 bases and 3 bases respectively, with 6 bases between them. The CDR3 runs 13 residues. CDR3 coding DNA: TGTGCCAGCAGTTACTCAGACAGCTACGAGCAGTACTTC. Encoded protein: CASSYSDSYEQYF.

The chain has TRBV15 and TRBJ2-5; 8 nucleotides align to TRBD1. After removal of 6 bases from V and 13 bases from J, the junction contained 19 bases not matched to a gene. CDR1 LNHNV and CDR2 YYDKDF come from the germline V gene (reference sequence). The CDR3 loop spans 15 amino acids. DNA for the CDR3: TGTGCCACCAGTTTCCAGGGGGCGCCTGGGGAGAACCCGTACTTC. Its protein is CATSFQGAPGENPYF.

This chain links TRBV27 with TRBJ2-1; 12 bases match TRBD2. The V gene's germline CDR1 is MNHEY and CDR2 SMNVEV (reference sequence). The CDR3 length is 15 residues. J gave up 4 bases and V 3 bases, and 1 base lay outside the gene matches. CDR3 DNA sequence: TGTGCCAGCAGTTTTCTAGCGGGGGGGTACAATGAGCAGTTCTTC. This gives the protein CASSFLAGGYNEQFF.

The chain uses TRBV6-1 and TRBJ1-1; D perhaps matches TRBD1 (6 bases). The CDR3 covers 13 residues. Trimming removed 6 bases at V and 4 bases at J, with 12 bases between. Germline lookup yields CDR1 MNHNS and CDR2 SASEGT. This CDR3 reads CASSITGPTEAFF. CDR3 sequence (DNA): TGTGCCAGCAGCATTACAGGGCCCACTGAAGCTTTCTTT.

The CDR3 DNA reads as TGTGCCAGCAGCTTAGACAGGGGGGATGGCTACACCTTC. It is translated as CASSLDRGDGYTF. The chain combines TRBV7-2 with TRBJ1-2, with 8 bases aligning to TRBD1. Germline V CDR1 and CDR2: SGHTA, FQGNSA. V shed 1 base and J 6 bases; nucleotides not matched to a gene: 1. The CDR3 spans 13 residues. Supplemented by reference TRBV7-2 and TRBJ1-2, the full variable domain reads GAGVSQSPSNKVTEKGKDVELRCDPISGHTALYWYRQSLGQGLEFLIYFQGNSAPDKSGLPSDRFSAERTGGSVSTLTIQRTQQEDSAVYLCASSLDRGDGYTFGSGTRLTVV.

The V gene is TRBV5-5, the J gene TRBJ2-1; 7 bases are shared with TRBD2. The CDR3 totals 15 residues. V lost 0 bases to trimming and J lost 3 bases; unmatched junction nucleotides: 3. Germline CDR1 reads SGHKS; CDR2 reads YYEKEE (reference sequence). CDR3 DNA sequence: TGTGCCAGCAGCTTGGGACTAGCCGGCTACAATGAGCAGTTCTTC. Protein sequence: CASSLGLAGYNEQFF.

This chain joins TRBV6-5 and TRBJ2-3; D perhaps matches TRBD2 (7 bases). V lost 6 bases and J 4 bases, leaving 11 bases between the germline ends. This CDR3 region has 13 residues. Germline assignment: CDR1 MNHEY and CDR2 SVGAGI. The CDR3 loop reads CASRQGGADTQYF. The CDR3 coding sequence is TGTGCCAGCAGACAGGGAGGGGCAGATACGCAGTATTTT.

The chain recombines TRBV21-1 with TRBJ1-5; the table's D call, TRBD1, was not checked against the DNA. TRBV21-1 is deemed a pseudogene. This CDR3 contains 16 residues. CDR3 in amino acids: CASIPTGGKDCQPQHF. In nucleotides, the CDR3 is TGTGCCAGCATCCCAACAGGGGGCAAGGACTGTCAGCCCCAGCATTTT.

V and J are TRBV6-5 and TRBJ2-7; TRBD1 matches at 9 bases. This CDR3 has 15 residues. The trim removed 4 bases at V and 6 bases at J, leaving 10 bases unmatched. Germline loops: CDR1 MNHEY, CDR2 SVGAGI. CDR3 protein: CASSSPRDRVGEQYF. CDR3 bases: TGTGCCAGCAGTTCGCCACGGGACAGGGTGGGCGAGCAGTACTTC.

The genes are TRBV6-4 and TRBJ2-1, with 10 bases identical to TRBD2. This CDR3 has 14 residues. CDR1 and CDR2 from the germline V gene are MRHNA and SNTAGT. V lost 5 bases and J lost 8; bases outside the gene matches: 6. CDR3 loop: CASSPSGSGDEQFF. The DNA for the CDR3 is TGTGCCAGCAGTCCTAGCGGGAGTGGGGATGAGCAGTTCTTC.

This clone was counted a single time. CDR3 amino acids: CASTRGGTEAFF. Written as DNA, the CDR3 is TGTGCCAGTACCAGGGGAGGGACTGAAGCTTTCTTT. This chain uses TRBV19 with TRBJ1-1; D possibly corresponds to TRBD1 (6 bases). The ends were cut back, 7 bases at V and 5 bases at J, with 11 bases in the middle. The CDR3 sequence is 12 residues long. Germline CDR1 and CDR2: LNHDA and SQIVND (reference sequence).

The V and J genes are TRBV19 and TRBJ1-2, with unresolved D. V was trimmed by 0 bases and J by 4 bases, leaving 18 bases between them. CDR1 LNHDA and CDR2 SQIVND come from the germline V gene (reference sequence). CDR3 size: 17 residues. CDR3 sequence: CASSIDLSFPGGYGYTF. CDR3 DNA sequence: TGTGCCAGTAGTATAGATCTAAGTTTCCCCGGCGGCTATGGCTACACCTTC.

This clone was seen a few times. The CDR3 DNA follows: TGTGCCAGCAGCTTCGGGCTAGCGGGAGTCAACGAGCAGTACTTC. Protein sequence: CASSFGLAGVNEQYF. This sequence joins TRBV5-8 and TRBJ2-7; 10 bases map to TRBD2. Germline lookup yields CDR1 SGHTS and CDR2 YDEGEE. Unmatched junction bases numbered 7, after V lost 2 bases and J lost 5 bases. CDR3 length: 15 residues.

The chain employs TRBV2 and TRBJ2-2, with 9 bases fitting TRBD2. Germline CDR1 SNHLY, CDR2 FYNNEI. This CDR3 comprises 13 residues. Trimming at V came to 10 bases and at J to 8 bases, leaving 8 bases not matched to a gene. In DNA form, the CDR3 reads TGTGCCATGTGGGGACTAGCAAGTGGGGAGCTGTTTTTT. Translating it yields CAMWGLASGELFF.